Listed below are T cell receptor beta chains from one sample, sequenced in a study of OX40 agonist ivuxolimab in advanced cancers. Clones were read by immunoSEQ multiplex PCR, and TCRdb kept only the in-frame ones, dropping some. In the table there are 30,000 to 40,000 clones, about 74% of which are singletons. The material sequenced was CD4+ or CD8+ T cells sorted from blood, taken in a trial of the OX40 agonist ivuxolimab. These receptor sequences come from an adult with an advanced solid tumor such as melanoma, head and neck, liver or kidney cancer. CDR3s include the opening cysteine and the closing phenylalanine or tryptophan. D genes are given only for firm matches. Rows may omit the clone size; those that give it use once, few, many or a size class.

TRBD2,NA,TRBJ2-7,TRBV11-2,TGTGCCAGCAGCCTGGGACTAGCGGGAGGGGACCGGTACTTC,CASSLGLAGGDRYF
TRBD2,medium-sized,TRBJ2-7,TRBV25-1,TGTGCCAGCAGTGCCCTAGCGGACTCCTACGAGCAGTACTTC,CASSALADSYEQYF
NA,NA,TRBJ2-7,TRBV5-5,TGTGCCAGCAGCATGGGCTACGAGCAGTACTTC,CASSMGYEQYF
NA,NA,TRBJ1-4,TRBV6-1,TGTGCCAGCAGTGAAGCCTCGTTACTGGGAAGTGGTGAAAAACTGTTTTTT,CASSEASLLGSGEKLFF
NA,NA,TRBJ1-1,TRBV7-8,TGTGCCAGCAGCTTACTCCCAGCTGGGAACACTGAAGCTTTCTTT,CASSLLPAGNTEAFF
TRBD2,few,TRBJ2-1,TRBV28,TGTGCCAGCAGTTACGGACTAGCGGGACCTGGGTACAATGAGCAGTTCTTC,CASSYGLAGPGYNEQFF
NA,NA,TRBJ2-3,TRBV10-1,TGCGCCAGGAGAGACAGGTCCGGCACAGATACGCAGTATTTT,CARRDRSGTDTQYF
TRBD2,few,TRBJ2-3,TRBV28,TGTGCCAGCAGTTTAATAACTAGCGCCTCGGATACGCAGTATTTT,CASSLITSASDTQYF
TRBD2,NA,TRBJ2-1,TRBV28,TGTGCCAGCAGTTTACTAGGAAAAGGGCGGGAGAGCTACAATGAGCAGTTCTTC,CASSLLGKGRESYNEQFF
NA,NA,TRBJ2-5,TRBV5-1,TGCGCCAGCAGCTTGGCAGGGTTGGAAGAGACCCAGTACTTC,CASSLAGLEETQYF
TRBD1,NA,TRBJ1-5,TRBV9,TGTGCCAGCAGCGTAGGGGACAGGGGAGGTCAGCCCCAGCATTTT,CASSVGDRGGQPQHF
NA,NA,TRBJ1-2,TRBV29-1,TGCAGCGTTGTCCAGGGGTTAGCTAACTATGGCTACACCTTC,CSVVQGLANYGYTF
NA,NA,TRBJ1-3,TRBV25-1,TGTGCCAGCAGTGAGCAGGGGACTGGAAACACCATATATTTT,CASSEQGTGNTIYF
TRBD2,NA,TRBJ2-2,TRBV28,TGTGCCAGCAGTCAGCGGGATGGCACCGGGGAGCTGTTTTTT,CASSQRDGTGELFF